This entry lists 23 T cell receptor beta chains sequenced from one sample in a study of cytomegalovirus exposure and HLA in healthy donors. Here immunoSEQ multiplex PCR was the method, and the copy in TCRdb shows in-frame clones only, minus some. The sample includes approximately 100,000 clones, approximately 93% of them seen just once. Sequenced input: PBMCs. Every receptor here comes from a woman aged 25 to 39 in good health and CMV-seropositive.

This rearrangement joins TRBV6-5 to TRBJ1-5; TRBD1 matches at 7 bases. The CDR3 has 14 amino acids. The germline gives CDR1 MNHEY, CDR2 SVGAGI. Trimming cost V 5 bases and J 3 bases; bases outside gene matches: 4. The CDR3 is CASSTTGHNQPQHF. The CDR3 region has the DNA TGTGCCAGCAGTACGACAGGGCACAATCAGCCCCAGCATTTT.

This chain joins TRBV10-3 and TRBJ2-2, with 8 bases that match TRBD2. V lost 5 bases and J lost 0; bases outside the gene matches: 5. Germline CDR1 and CDR2: ENHRY and SYGVKD. The CDR3 length is 16 residues. The CDR3 here is CAISTSGLPNTGELFF. CDR3 bases: TGTGCCATCAGTACTAGCGGCTTACCGAACACCGGGGAGCTGTTTTTT.

The J gene is TRBJ2-6, the V gene TRBV29-1, with 9 bases identical to TRBD1. Losses at the gene ends were 6 bases for V and 2 bases for J; bases not matched to a gene: 8. CDR1 and CDR2 (germline): SQVTM, ANQGSEA. The CDR3 length is 16 residues. The CDR3, as DNA: TGCAGCGTCGTGGGGGACAGGGATACTGGGGCCAACGTCCTGACTTTC. Its translation: CSVVGDRDTGANVLTF.

The chain combines TRBV6-1 with TRBJ2-2; D is perhaps TRBD2 (6 bases). Germline CDR1 is MNHNS and CDR2 is SASEGT. This CDR3 contains 15 residues. V shed 0 bases and J shed 5 bases, with 10 bases lying between them. The CDR3 reads CASSEAPGVTGELFF. The CDR3 coding sequence is TGTGCCAGCAGTGAAGCCCCGGGAGTTACCGGGGAGCTGTTTTTT.

This CDR3 reads CASSAGGPSNQPQHF. The CDR3 DNA is TGTGCCAGCAGTGCCGGGGGTCCTAGCAATCAGCCCCAGCATTTT. The chain employs TRBV2 and TRBJ1-5; a weak D match, TRBD1 (5 bases). CDR1 is SNHLY and CDR2 is FYNNEI in the germline V gene. This CDR3 has 15 residues. Trimming shortened V by 4 bases and J by 0 bases, and 10 bases separated the two germline ends.

This sequence joins TRBV27 and TRBJ2-5, with TRBD2 identical over 7 bases. V lost 5 bases, J lost 5 bases, and 14 bases stayed unmatched. Germline-derived CDR1 and CDR2 are MNHEY and SMNVEV (reference sequence). CDR3 size: 16 residues. DNA of the CDR3: TGTGCCAGCAGTGTGAGCGGGACTTACACATGGGAGACCCAGTACTTC. Translated, it gives CASSVSGTYTWETQYF.

This sequence joins TRBV9 and TRBJ2-1; D is ambiguous. The CDR3 runs 13 residues. The germline CDR1 and CDR2 sequences are SGDLS and YYNGEE. Between the trimmed V and J ends, which lost 3 bases and 2 bases, there was a span of 6 bases. For the CDR3, the DNA is TGTGCCAGCAGCGGAAACACCTACAATGAGCAGTTCTTC. Protein product: CASSGNTYNEQFF.

This chain uses TRBV28 with TRBJ2-3; 7 bases agree with TRBD1. The CDR3 has 15 amino acids. V lost 2 bases and J lost 1; bases outside the gene matches: 3. In germline, CDR1 is MDHEN, CDR2 SYDVKM. The CDR3 sequence is CASSLDQGGTDTQYF. The CDR3 DNA sequence: TGTGCCAGCAGTTTAGACCAGGGGGGCACAGATACGCAGTATTTT.

The V call is TRBV4-2, the J call TRBJ2-6, with D maybe TRBD1 (6 bases). The ends were cut back, 1 base at V and 2 bases at J, with 9 bases in the middle. The germline V gene has CDR1 LGHNA and CDR2 YNFKEQ. This CDR3 spans 16 amino acids. The CDR3 DNA reads TGTGCCAGCAGCCAAGCTCCAGGGGCTGGGGCCAACGTCCTGACTTTC. It specifies CASSQAPGAGANVLTF.

This clone was detected only once. The chain is built from TRBV11-2 and TRBJ2-5, with D tentatively TRBD1 (6 bases). There are 16 residues in the CDR3. Germline V gene sequence: CDR1 SGHAT, CDR2 FQNNGV. V was trimmed by 4 bases and J by 6 bases, leaving 21 bases between them. The CDR3 coding sequence is TGTGCCAGCAGCTCAGAGGGTTGGCAGGGGAGTCAGACCCAGTACTTC. As protein: CASSSEGWQGSQTQYF.

The chain uses TRBV28 and TRBJ1-5, with no clear D. Trimming took 6 bases from V and 4 from J, leaving 13 bases between them. The CDR3 loop spans 14 amino acids. The germline V gene encodes CDR1 MDHEN and CDR2 SYDVKM. Here the CDR3 DNA reads TGTGCCAGCAGGACGAGGGTTGGAAATCAGCCCCAGCATTTT. Protein sequence: CASRTRVGNQPQHF. The full variable domain, rest sourced from reference TRBV28 and TRBJ1-5, is DVKVTQSSRYLVKRTGEKVFLECVQDMDHENMFWYRQDPGLGLRLIYFSYDVKMKEKGDIPEGYSVSREKKERFSLILESASTNQTSMYLCASRTRVGNQPQHFGDGTRLSIL.

V usage is TRBV6-1 and J usage is TRBJ2-5; 16 bases map to TRBD2. This CDR3 has 17 amino acids. Germline CDR1 and CDR2: MNHNS and SASEGT. Trimming cost V 2 bases and J 5 bases; bases outside gene matches: 5. The DNA of the CDR3 is TGTGCCAGCAGTGAACAGGGACTAGCGGGAGGGTGGGAGACCCAGTACTTC. This translates into CASSEQGLAGGWETQYF.

The CDR3 here is CASSFLAGVGNEQFF. In nucleotides, the CDR3 is TGTGCCAGCAGCTTCCTAGCGGGAGTAGGCAATGAGCAGTTCTTC. V is TRBV11-3 and J is TRBJ2-1, with 10 bases fitting TRBD2. CDR1 SGHNT and CDR2 YENEEA come from the germline V gene. V lost 3 bases, J lost 6 bases, and 5 bases stayed unmatched. The length of the CDR3 is 15 residues.

The rearrangement uses TRBV6-6 and TRBJ2-1; D remains unclear. This CDR3 has 13 residues. V was clipped by 2 bases and J by 5 bases, with 7 bases between them. Germline V CDR1 and CDR2: MNHNY, SVGAGI (reference sequence). The CDR3 region is CASSYQANNEQFF. The CDR3 DNA sequence: TGTGCCAGCAGTTACCAGGCAAACAATGAGCAGTTCTTC.

The table lists this clone with a few counts. The chain links TRBV5-6 to TRBJ1-2, with a tentative D call TRBD1 (5 bases). This CDR3 is built from 19 residues. V was pared by 3 bases and J by 4 bases, with 28 bases between. Germline-derived CDR1 and CDR2 are SGHDT and YYEEEE. The CDR3 reads CASSWGGLSGSQVSYGYTF. The CDR3 DNA is TGTGCCAGCAGCTGGGGGGGTCTCTCAGGTTCACAGGTATCCTATGGCTACACCTTC.

J is TRBJ2-7 and V is TRBV6-5, with D possibly TRBD1 on 5 matching bases. In germline, CDR1 is MNHEY, CDR2 SVGAGI. This CDR3 is built from 13 residues. Trimming stripped 8 bases from V and 3 bases from J, with 14 bases between. The CDR3: CASGQGGYYEQYF. In nucleotides, the CDR3 is TGTGCCAGCGGGCAGGGCGGATACTACGAGCAGTACTTC.

The V and J genes are TRBV4-3 and TRBJ2-6, with 8 bases fitting TRBD1. The CDR3 is 18 residues long. CDR1 LGHNA and CDR2 YSLEER come from the germline V gene. The V segment lost 5 bases and the J segment 2 bases; nucleotides outside the gene matches: 11. The chain's CDR3 is CASSGHRGRMTGANVLTF. DNA of the CDR3: TGCGCCAGCAGCGGACACAGGGGGAGAATGACTGGGGCCAACGTCCTGACTTTC.

V is TRBV5-6 and J is TRBJ2-7, with a possible D match to TRBD2 (5 bases). Germline-derived CDR1 and CDR2 are SGHDT and YYEEEE. Trimming removed 4 bases from V and 5 bases from J, with 10 bases in between. The length of the CDR3 is 12 residues. CDR3 bases: TGTGCCAGCAGCACTAGTTATGACGAGCAGTACTTC. It is translated as CASSTSYDEQYF.

The chain has TRBV28 and TRBJ1-2; D is perhaps TRBD1 (5 bases). Germline CDR1 MDHEN, CDR2 SYDVKM. The V end lost 8 bases, the J end lost 2 bases, and 24 bases lay between the germline ends. The CDR3 loop spans 17 amino acids. CDR3 sequence reads: CASGGTSGYRLNYGYTF. The CDR3 coding sequence is TGTGCCAGCGGGGGGACCTCAGGATATAGGTTAAACTATGGCTACACCTTC.

The V call is TRBV19, the J call TRBJ1-2; a possible D gene is TRBD1 (6 bases). The germline V gene encodes CDR1 LNHDA and CDR2 SQIVND (reference sequence). The ends were cut back, 8 bases at V and 4 bases at J, with 17 bases in the middle. The CDR3 sequence is 14 residues long. For the CDR3, the DNA is TGTGCCAGTGCTATACGGGGCAGGGGCTATGGCTACACCTTC. It specifies CASAIRGRGYGYTF.

The chain combines TRBV2 with TRBJ2-5, with TRBD1 as a possible D gene (6 bases). From germline, CDR1 is SNHLY and CDR2 FYNNEI. V lost 6 bases and J lost 5, with 10 bases in between. CDR3 length: 12 amino acids. CDR3 amino acids: CASSRQEETQYF. The CDR3 coding sequence is TGTGCCAGCAGCCGACAGGAGGAGACCCAGTACTTC.

CDR3 DNA: TGCGCCAGCAGCCAAGGGGGCAGGGGCCCTAACTATGGCTACACCTTC. It yields the protein CASSQGGRGPNYGYTF. The chain recombines TRBV4-3 with TRBJ1-2; a weak D match, TRBD1 (6 bases). Germline V lookup: CDR1 LGHNA, CDR2 YSLEER. The CDR3 is 16 residues long. V shed 1 base and J shed 0 bases, with 12 bases lying between them.

The chain links TRBV27 to TRBJ2-2; TRBD1 might be the D (5 bases). The length of the CDR3 is 13 residues. The V gene lost 2 bases and the J gene lost 6 bases, with 7 bases spanning the gap. Germline V gene lookup returns CDR1 MNHEY and CDR2 SMNVEV (reference sequence). CDR3 sequence reads: CASSLQGAGELFF. DNA for the CDR3: TGTGCCAGCAGTTTACAGGGCGCCGGGGAGCTGTTTTTT.